The 8 T cell receptor beta chains reported below all come from one sample, sequenced in a study of shared clonotypes between healthy human individuals (dated by TCRdb to between 2020 and 2021). Libraries were prepared through the immunoSEQ multiplex PCR assay. What TCRdb holds here is the immuneACCESS table cut down to in-frame rearrangements. Part of the clones is not present; checked against another copy, under half of the missing clones reflect an unresolved V gene, and the others are unexplained. For this sample the table gives around 720,000 clones, of which around 73% were detected only once. The top ten constitute around 2% of the sample. The sample consisted of memory CD4+ T cells sorted from blood. According to the study, the label for this sample's cell subset or site signals: CD45RA-negative fraction. Receptor source: a woman aged 30 to 39 in good health.

This clone has just a few counts. V is TRBV27 and J is TRBJ1-1; D not certain. The V gene lost 1 base and the J gene lost 5 bases, with 20 bases spanning the gap. This CDR3 is 17 amino acids long. CDR1 and CDR2 (germline): MNHEY, SMNVEV (reference sequence). The CDR3 nucleotides read TGTGCCAGCAGTTTATACGGGCCGGCCGCAGGAAAAACTGAAGCTTTCTTT. This encodes CASSLYGPAAGKTEAFF.

The V call is TRBV5-1, the J call TRBJ2-1; D is possibly TRBD2 (5 bases). V was trimmed by 0 bases and J by 4 bases, leaving 14 bases between them. The germline CDR1 and CDR2 sequences are SGHRS and YFSETQ. The CDR3 contains 16 residues. DNA of the CDR3: TGCGCCAGCAGCTTGGATCGCTCTTCGGGGTACAATGAGCAGTTCTTC. Its translation is CASSLDRSSGYNEQFF.

The CDR3 DNA follows: TGCGCCAGCAGCCGTCCCGGGACTAGGTTGCCCCACAATGAGCAGTTCTTC. This gives the protein CASSRPGTRLPHNEQFF. The chain uses TRBV4-1 and TRBJ2-1; 8 bases are shared with TRBD2. From germline, CDR1 is MGHRA and CDR2 YSYEKL. This CDR3 is built from 17 residues. Trimming at V came to 4 bases and at J to 5 bases, leaving 13 bases not matched to a gene.

J is TRBJ1-5 and V is TRBV28, with D uncertain. The length of the CDR3 is 12 residues. Trimming removed 5 bases from V and 8 bases from J, with 10 bases in between. The germline CDR1 and CDR2 sequences are MDHEN and SYDVKM. CDR3 residues: CASSPLRKPQHF. CDR3 bases: TGTGCCAGCAGTCCCCTGAGAAAGCCCCAGCATTTT.

This clone was picked up a small number of times. The V gene is TRBV9, the J gene TRBJ2-5; D unresolved. The germline V and J ends were trimmed by 3 bases and 8 bases, with 14 bases remaining between them. CDR3 length: 13 residues. Germline values: CDR1 SGDLS, CDR2 YYNGEE. CDR3 loop: CASSGPIGGTQYF. For the CDR3, the DNA is TGTGCCAGCAGCGGCCCCATTGGTGGCACCCAGTACTTC.

This clone showed up just a few times. This rearrangement joins TRBV11-1 to TRBJ2-1, with D possibly TRBD1 on 5 matching bases. This CDR3 spans 15 amino acids. Trimming pared 1 base from V and 7 bases from J, leaving 14 bases between. Looked up from germline, CDR1 is SGHAT and CDR2 is FQDESV (reference sequence). The CDR3 DNA reads TGTGCCAGCAGCTTAGGCCGACGTCAGGGAAATGAGCAGTTCTTC. It translates to CASSLGRRQGNEQFF.

This chain links TRBV19 with TRBJ1-1, with TRBD1 matching over 10 bases. The CDR3 totals 15 residues. Germline V gene data show CDR1 as LNHDA and CDR2 as SQIVND (reference sequence). Trimming took 10 bases from V and 4 from J; bases not matched to a gene: 12. The CDR3 sequence: CATTGTGVSATEAFF. In DNA form, the CDR3 reads TGTGCCACCACGGGGACAGGGGTTTCCGCCACTGAAGCTTTCTTT.

Concerning this clone itself: Other DNA sequences from this sample encode an identical CDR3 as well. This chain joins TRBV10-3 and TRBJ2-6; D may be TRBD1 (6 bases). V was clipped by 6 bases and J by 2 bases, with 11 bases between them. The CDR3 totals 15 residues. The germline CDR1 and CDR2 sequences are ENHRY and SYGVKD. CDR3 nucleotide sequence: TGTGCCATCAGCCCACAGGGCACTGGGGCCAACGTCCTGACTTTC. Protein sequence: CAISPQGTGANVLTF.